This is a list of T cell receptor beta chains from one sample in a study of blood T cell repertoires in COVID-19. Only in-frame clones appear in the TCRdb table, and some are missing; sequencing was by immunoSEQ multiplex PCR. The repertoire holds around 100,000 clones, roughly nine tenths seen once, with 7% to 9% in the top ten. Sequenced: peripheral blood. The origin of the receptors is a man under 40 in a cohort sampled during active COVID-19. Each CDR3 is given with its conserved first and last residue. A D gene is named only where the DNA matches it firmly. Some rows have no size entry. The others give once, few or many, or a class for an expanded clone.

CDR3nt,CDR3aa,j_gene,d_gene,v_gene,abundance
TGTGCCACCAGTGACCCGTACGGGACAACCCACTTCCCCGGGGAGCTGTTTTTT,CATSDPYGTTHFPGELFF,TRBJ2-2,.,TRBV24-1,.
TGTGCCTGGAGTGAAAACAGGGGAGGAAACACCATATATTTT,CAWSENRGGNTIYF,TRBJ1-3,TRBD1,TRBV30,.
TGTGCCAGCAGTTTTACAGTTCATCAGCCCCAGCATTTT,CASSFTVHQPQHF,TRBJ1-5,.,TRBV27,.
TGTGCCAGCAGTGAAACAGGGGTGGGAGGCTACACCTTC,CASSETGVGGYTF,TRBJ1-2,TRBD1,TRBV2,.
TGTGCCAGCAGCTCAGACAGTATTGTAGAGACCCAGTACTTC,CASSSDSIVETQYF,TRBJ2-5,.,TRBV7-8,.
TGCGCCAGCAGCAAAGCCGGGACTAGCGGGGCTCAAGAGACCCAGTACTTC,CASSKAGTSGAQETQYF,TRBJ2-5,TRBD2,TRBV4-1,.
TGCAGCGTTGCCGGGACAGCGAACACCGGGGAGCTGTTTTTT,CSVAGTANTGELFF,TRBJ2-2,TRBD1,TRBV29-1,.
TGTGCCAGCAGCTTTACGGGGTACTATGGCTACACCTTC,CASSFTGYYGYTF,TRBJ1-2,.,TRBV7-2,.
TGCGCCAGCAGCAGGGGGGACAGGCTGAGCTCCTACAATGAGCAGTTCTTC,CASSRGDRLSSYNEQFF,TRBJ2-1,TRBD1,TRBV5-1,.
TGTGCCTCCACCGGGGGGGATACGCAGTATTTT,CASTGGDTQYF,TRBJ2-3,TRBD2,TRBV30,.
TGCGCCAGCAGCTGGGGACAGGGGTTAGTTGGTGGCTACACCTTC,CASSWGQGLVGGYTF,TRBJ1-2,TRBD1,TRBV5-1,.
TGTGCCAGCTCACCGAACATGAGGACAGGGGGCGCGGTTGAGGCTTTCTTT,CASSPNMRTGGAVEAFF,TRBJ1-1,TRBD1,TRBV18,.
TGTGCCAGCAGCACTTCCTCTAACGGGGGTATCTACGAGCAGTACTTC,CASSTSSNGGIYEQYF,TRBJ2-7,.,TRBV3-1/TRBV3-2,.
TGTGCCAGCAGCTTTCAAGAGTCTGGGAGCTCCTACGAGCAGTACTTC,CASSFQESGSSYEQYF,TRBJ2-7,.,TRBV13,once
TGTGCCAGCAGAATGGGGGCTGGCGAAAAACTGTTTTTT,CASRMGAGEKLFF,TRBJ1-4,.,TRBV12-3/TRBV12-4,.
TGTGCCAGCAGTTTTATCAGCAATCAGCCCCAGCATTTT,CASSFISNQPQHF,TRBJ1-5,.,TRBV12-3/TRBV12-4,.
TGCAGCGTTGAAGGAGACAAACAAGAGACCCAGTACTTC,CSVEGDKQETQYF,TRBJ2-5,.,TRBV29-1,.
TGCGCCAGCAGCCGGGACAGGGGATCTAATATGAACACTGAAGCTTTCTTT,CASSRDRGSNMNTEAFF,TRBJ1-1,TRBD1,TRBV4-1,.
TGTGCCAGCAGCTTAGCTGGCGGGGGGGCCATACCCAATGAGCAGTTCTTC,CASSLAGGGAIPNEQFF,TRBJ2-1,TRBD2,TRBV7-2,.
TGTGCCAGCAGGCAGGGAGGAAGGACTGAAGCTTTCTTT,CASRQGGRTEAFF,TRBJ1-1,.,TRBV6-5,once
TGCGCCAGCAGTTGGGGGCCCTCGGGAAACGAGCAGTTCTTC,CASSWGPSGNEQFF,TRBJ2-1,.,TRBV5-1,.
TGTGCCAGCAGTTCTACACAGGGAAACACCATATATTTT,CASSSTQGNTIYF,TRBJ1-3,.,TRBV27,.
TGTGCCAGTAGTATTTCGCAGGGTCGCTACGAGCAGTACTTC,CASSISQGRYEQYF,TRBJ2-7,.,TRBV19,few
TGTGCCAGCAGCGTGCCCCAGGGGTCCCAAGAGACCCAGTACTTC,CASSVPQGSQETQYF,TRBJ2-5,.,TRBV5-5,.
TGTGCCAGTAGCAGGGCCGGGACTAGCACAGATACGCAGTATTTT,CASSRAGTSTDTQYF,TRBJ2-3,.,TRBV19,.
TGTGCCAGCAGCGTAGGAGCTAGCGGGGGGATCCAAGAGACCCAGTACTTC,CASSVGASGGIQETQYF,TRBJ2-5,TRBD2,TRBV9,.
TGTGCCAGCAGCCCCCGCCTGGCTTCCTACAATGAGCAGTTCTTC,CASSPRLASYNEQFF,TRBJ2-1,.,TRBV9,.
TGTGCCAGCAGTTGGACTAGCGGGGGGAGGGCCACAGATACGCAGTATTTT,CASSWTSGGRATDTQYF,TRBJ2-3,TRBD2,TRBV2,.
TGTGCCAGCAGTGCCCCCGGGAATGAGCAGTTCTTC,CASSAPGNEQFF,TRBJ2-1,.,TRBV28,.
TGCGCCAGCAGATTGGACAGGGATAGGTACGAGCAGTACTTC,CASRLDRDRYEQYF,TRBJ2-7,TRBD1,TRBV5-1,few
TGTGCCAGCAGCGACTCCAGGACAGGGATCGGAAAGGCTGGCTACACCTTC,CASSDSRTGIGKAGYTF,TRBJ1-2,TRBD1,TRBV2,.
TGTGCCTGGAGTGGAATCGGGGGTACGCAGTATTTT,CAWSGIGGTQYF,TRBJ2-3,.,TRBV30,.
TGCGCCAGCAGTCCGGACAGGGGGTTAAATCAGCCCCAGCATTTT,CASSPDRGLNQPQHF,TRBJ1-5,TRBD1,TRBV10-1,.
TGTGCCAGCAGCTACCAGAGGGGGGGCTACACCTTC,CASSYQRGGYTF,TRBJ1-2,.,TRBV7-9,few
TGTGCCAGCAGGACTAGCGGGGGGAGCTCCTACAATGAGCAGTTCTTC,CASRTSGGSSYNEQFF,TRBJ2-1,TRBD2,TRBV6-6,.
TGTGCCAGCAGCTTAGAACAGGGTTACGAGCAGTACTTC,CASSLEQGYEQYF,TRBJ2-7,.,TRBV7-3,.
TGTGCCAGCAGTTACGGTGGAGGGGATTCACCCCTCCACTTT,CASSYGGGDSPLHF,TRBJ1-6,.,TRBV6-5,.
TGTGCCAGAAGCACCTCAGGTCACTCTGGAAACACCATATATTTT,CARSTSGHSGNTIYF,TRBJ1-3,.,TRBV5-3,.
TGTGCCAGCAGCCTCAATCCAGGGCTGAGGGGGAGTACGCAGTATTTT,CASSLNPGLRGSTQYF,TRBJ2-3,.,TRBV2,.
TGTGCCATCAGTGGGCCTGGACAGGGGATACAAGAGACCCAGTACTTC,CAISGPGQGIQETQYF,TRBJ2-5,TRBD1,TRBV10-3,.
TGTGCCAGCAGCCAAACCAGTTTTAATGAAAAACTGTTTTTT,CASSQTSFNEKLFF,TRBJ1-4,.,TRBV3-1/TRBV3-2,.
TGTGCCAGCAGTTACCGAGGACAGGCTAAAGGGACTGAAGCTTTCTTT,CASSYRGQAKGTEAFF,TRBJ1-1,TRBD1,TRBV6-5,.
TGTGCCATCAGTGAGACACAGGGTGGCGAGCAGTACTTC,CAISETQGGEQYF,TRBJ2-7,.,TRBV10-3,.
TGTGCCAGCAGCCCATTACAGGGGGCCGACACTGAAGCTTTCTTT,CASSPLQGADTEAFF,TRBJ1-1,TRBD1,TRBV7-8,.
TGTGCCAGCAGCGTCGGACAGGAATATCAGCCCCAGCATTTT,CASSVGQEYQPQHF,TRBJ1-5,TRBD1,TRBV9,.
TGTGCCAGCAGCTTGTTCCGGGGGGCCGAGACCGGGGAGCTGTTTTTT,CASSLFRGAETGELFF,TRBJ2-2,.,TRBV5-4,.
TGTGCCAGCAGTTATTATGGCAGAGGGAACACTGAAGCTTTCTTT,CASSYYGRGNTEAFF,TRBJ1-1,.,TRBV6-5,.
TGCGCCAGCAGAGGGACAGCGAACGCCTACGAGCAGTACTTC,CASRGTANAYEQYF,TRBJ2-7,TRBD1,TRBV23-1,.
TGTGCCAGCAGCGTAGAAGGGGCTAGCGGGGGGATGAGGGAGACCCAGTACTTC,CASSVEGASGGMRETQYF,TRBJ2-5,TRBD2,TRBV9,once
TGTGCCAGCCGCCTTAGCTCTGGAAACACCATATATTTT,CASRLSSGNTIYF,TRBJ1-3,.,TRBV25-1,once